The 32 T cell receptor beta chains reported below all come from one sample, sequenced in a study of neoadjuvant nivolumab and ipilimumab in lung cancer. Measured with immunoSEQ multiplex PCR; TCRdb has only the in-frame clones, and not every one. The table includes some 9,700 clones, approximately 80% detected once. The sample here was tumor tissue, taken after neoadjuvant nivolumab, alone or with ipilimumab, at or shortly before surgery. These receptors originate from an adult with non-small cell lung cancer. Some clones in this sample may be carry-over from other donors' samples.

The rearrangement links TRBV5-1 to TRBJ2-3; a weak D match, TRBD2 (5 bases). This CDR3 comprises 12 residues. The germline V gene encodes CDR1 SGHRS and CDR2 YFSETQ. The V gene lost 4 bases and the J gene lost 6 bases, with 9 bases spanning the gap. CDR3 sequence (DNA): TGCGCCAGCAGCCTGGAGGCGGATACGCAGTATTTT. The encoded protein is CASSLEADTQYF.

The table lists this clone with a few counts. The chain's CDR3 is CAWGQGLGNQPQHF. CDR3 DNA: TGTGCCTGGGGACAGGGATTGGGCAATCAGCCCCAGCATTTT. This chain uses TRBV30 with TRBJ1-5; 8 nucleotides align to TRBD1. The J segment lost 2 bases and the V segment lost 5 bases, leaving 5 bases of the junction unmatched. From germline, CDR1 is GTSNPN and CDR2 SVGIG (reference sequence). The CDR3 spans 14 residues.

J is TRBJ2-3 and V is TRBV2; 9 nucleotides agree with TRBD2. The CDR3 runs 16 residues. Germline CDR1 and CDR2: SNHLY and FYNNEI. V lost 8 bases and J lost 4; bases outside the gene matches: 13. CDR3 loop: CASSSPSSGTSDTQYF. CDR3 nucleotides: TGTGCCAGCTCCAGCCCTTCTAGCGGGACCTCAGATACGCAGTATTTT.

The V and J genes are TRBV20-1 and TRBJ2-1; 7 bases align to TRBD1. Germline V gives CDR1 DFQATT, CDR2 SNEGSKA (reference sequence). This CDR3 has 10 residues. The V and J ends lost 5 bases and 15 bases, in that order; junction bases with no gene match: 7. CDR3 sequence reads: CSAQGDESFF. CDR3 nucleotide sequence: TGCAGTGCTCAGGGGGACGAATCGTTCTTC.

The V gene is TRBV19, the J gene TRBJ1-1; D uncertain. The germline V gene has CDR1 LNHDA and CDR2 SQIVND (reference sequence). The CDR3 is made up of 12 amino acids. With 7 bases removed from V and 1 base from J, the gap between germline ends came to 7 bases. The CDR3 loop is CASNQRNTEAFF. DNA of the CDR3: TGTGCCAGTAACCAAAGGAACACTGAAGCTTTCTTT.

The chain recombines TRBV11-3 with TRBJ1-2; D is possibly TRBD1 (6 bases). CDR3 length: 12 amino acids. Trimming pared 5 bases from V and 7 bases from J, leaving 11 bases between. Germline assignment: CDR1 SGHNT and CDR2 YENEEA. CDR3: CASSDGRGGYTF. The CDR3 nucleotides read TGTGCCAGCAGCGACGGCAGGGGTGGCTACACCTTC.

This chain connects TRBV11-3 to TRBJ2-2; TRBD2 agrees at 8 bases. This CDR3 comprises 16 residues. The V segment lost 6 bases and the J segment 3 bases; nucleotides outside the gene matches: 9. Germline V gives CDR1 SGHNT, CDR2 YENEEA. In DNA, the CDR3 is TGTGCCAGCAGACAACTTAGCGGGACCGACACCGGGGAGCTGTTTTTT. This codes for CASRQLSGTDTGELFF. Based on the CDR3 plus reference TRBV11-3 and TRBJ2-2, the full variable domain is EAGVVQSPRYKIIEKKQPVAFWCNPISGHNTLYWYLQNLGQGPELLIRYENEEAVDDSQLPKDRFSAERLKGVDSTLKIQPAELGDSAVYLCASRQLSGTDTGELFFGEGSRLTVL.

The J gene is TRBJ2-3, the V gene TRBV5-1, with D unclear. Trimming stripped 7 bases from V and 2 bases from J, with 11 bases between. Germline lookup yields CDR1 SGHRS and CDR2 YFSETQ. The CDR3 covers 13 residues. In nucleotides, the CDR3 is TGCGCCAGCTCCTCACCTGACACAGATACGCAGTATTTT. It encodes CASSSPDTDTQYF.

The chain employs TRBV30 and TRBJ2-7; D may match TRBD1 or TRBD2 (5 bases each). From germline, CDR1 is GTSNPN and CDR2 SVGIG (reference sequence). The CDR3 is made up of 14 amino acids. Trimming cost V 4 bases and J 0 bases, with 13 bases left between them. This chain's CDR3 is CAWIGTESSYEQYF. The CDR3 DNA follows: TGTGCCTGGATTGGGACGGAGAGCTCCTACGAGCAGTACTTC.

The rearrangement joins TRBV29-1 to TRBJ2-7; 8 bases line up with TRBD1. The V gene end was trimmed by 5 bases and the J gene end by 0 bases; junction bases not matched to a gene: 6. The CDR3 has 14 residues. Germline V gene sequence: CDR1 SQVTM, CDR2 ANQGSEA. As DNA, the CDR3 is TGCAGCGTTTCCGACAGGGGCACCTCCTACGAGCAGTACTTC. Residues: CSVSDRGTSYEQYF.

CDR3 protein: CASSLIAPYNEQFF. As DNA, the CDR3 is TGTGCCAGCAGCTTAATAGCGCCCTACAATGAGCAGTTCTTC. This rearrangement joins TRBV11-2 to TRBJ2-1; the D gene is possibly TRBD2 (5 bases). Trimming removed 2 bases at V and 2 bases at J, with 7 bases between. CDR3 length equals 14 residues. Germline CDR1 reads SGHAT; CDR2 reads FQNNGV.

The chain combines TRBV7-9 with TRBJ2-3; the D is unclear. Looked up from germline, CDR1 is SEHNR and CDR2 is FQNEAQ (reference sequence). CDR3 length equals 14 residues. Trimming stripped 5 bases from V and 2 bases from J, with 11 bases between. The CDR3 nucleotides read TGTGCCAGCAGCCCAGAGGCGACCACAGATACGCAGTATTTT. It is translated as CASSPEATTDTQYF.

This rearrangement joins TRBV4-3 to TRBJ1-4; D is undetermined. The CDR3 has 14 amino acids. The V end was cut by 1 base, the J end by 4 bases, with 7 bases between. From germline, CDR1 is LGHNA and CDR2 YSLEER. CDR3 sequence reads: CASSQGLLNEKLFF. The CDR3 region has the DNA TGCGCCAGCAGCCAAGGCCTACTTAATGAAAAACTGTTTTTT.

The chain carries TRBV18 and TRBJ1-2; no definite D call. The V end was cut by 3 bases, the J end by 0 bases, with 11 bases between. The CDR3 spans 15 residues. Germline CDR1 is KGHSH and CDR2 is LQKENI. Here the CDR3 DNA reads TGTGCCAGCTCACCGGTCGAGACTACTAACTATGGCTACACCTTC. This translates into CASSPVETTNYGYTF.

The V call is TRBV5-4, the J call TRBJ2-7; tentatively, D is TRBD1 or TRBD2 (5 bases each). V was trimmed by 0 bases and J by 5 bases, leaving 15 bases between them. CDR1 is SGHNT, CDR2 YYREEE, per germline (reference sequence). The CDR3 contains 15 residues. Written as DNA, the CDR3 is TGTGCCAGCAGCTTGGACGGGACGGCCGCCGACGAGCAGTACTTC. As protein: CASSLDGTAADEQYF.

This chain uses TRBV4-1 with TRBJ2-7; 13 bases fit TRBD2. Germline V gene sequence: CDR1 MGHRA, CDR2 YSYEKL. Trimming took 3 bases from V and 3 from J; bases not matched to a gene: 5. The CDR3 consists of 16 residues. As DNA, the CDR3 is TGCGCCAGCAGCCAGGGAGGGACTAGCGGGAACTACGAGCAGTACTTC. It codes for CASSQGGTSGNYEQYF.

This clone was detected only a few times. The V and J genes are TRBV5-4 and TRBJ1-1; TRBD1 might be the D (6 bases). The ends were cut back, 2 bases at V and 1 base at J, with 9 bases in the middle. The germline gives CDR1 SGHNT, CDR2 YYREEE (reference sequence). The CDR3 extends over 14 amino acids. The CDR3 sequence: CASSFGQWNTEAFF. The CDR3 DNA reads TGTGCCAGCAGCTTCGGACAGTGGAACACTGAAGCTTTCTTT.

CDR3 bases: TGTGCCAGCAGTCCAGGGGCCGGAGGTCAGCCCCAGCATTTT. Amino acid sequence: CASSPGAGGQPQHF. The rearrangement links TRBV6-5 to TRBJ1-5; the D gene is possibly TRBD1 (6 bases). The germline gives CDR1 MNHEY, CDR2 SVGAGI. CDR3 size: 14 residues. Trimming shortened V by 5 bases and J by 6 bases, and 14 bases separated the two germline ends.

The chain recombines TRBV4-3 with TRBJ1-5, with a weak D call TRBD1 (6 bases). This CDR3 region has 15 residues. The V gene lost 3 bases and the J gene lost 3 bases, with 12 bases spanning the gap. The V gene's germline CDR1 is LGHNA and CDR2 YSLEER. This CDR3 reads CASSQGAQSNQPQHF. The CDR3 DNA sequence: TGCGCCAGCAGCCAGGGGGCCCAATCCAATCAGCCCCAGCATTTT.

By frequency in the sample, this clone is medium-sized. This chain connects TRBV5-5 to TRBJ1-5; possibly TRBD1 for D (6 bases). CDR1 and CDR2 from the germline V gene are SGHKS and YYEKEE (reference sequence). CDR3 size: 15 residues. Trimming left V 0 bases short and J 6 bases short, with 13 bases between. CDR3 coding DNA: TGTGCCAGCAGCTTGGGAACAGGGTTAGGTCAGCCCCAGCATTTT. Translated, it gives CASSLGTGLGQPQHF.

The chain joins TRBV14 to TRBJ2-7; D is possibly TRBD1 or TRBD2 (5 bases each). The germline V gene has CDR1 SGHDN and CDR2 FVKESK. The V end lost 4 bases, the J end lost 6 bases, and 13 bases lay between the germline ends. The CDR3 is 13 amino acids. CDR3: CASSLTERGEQYF. CDR3 nucleotide sequence: TGTGCCAGCAGCCTGACAGAGAGGGGCGAGCAGTACTTC.

The chain has TRBV9 and TRBJ1-6, with TRBD1 as a possible D gene (6 bases). V gave up 3 bases and J gave up 9 bases, with 13 bases separating them. Germline CDR1 SGDLS, CDR2 YYNGEE. The CDR3 runs to 14 residues. The CDR3 DNA is TGTGCCAGCAGCGGACAGTCGGGGGCTTCACCCCTCCACTTT. Encoded protein: CASSGQSGASPLHF.

This clone was seen a few times. The genes are TRBV18 and TRBJ2-7; 15 positions agree with TRBD2. The CDR3 runs 18 residues. The V and J ends lost 4 bases and 0 bases, in that order; junction bases with no gene match: 7. Germline CDR1 and CDR2: KGHSH and LQKENI. Written as DNA, the CDR3 is TGTGCCAGCTCACACGGGACTAGCGGGAGGTCGAGCTCCTACGAGCAGTACTTC. This gives the protein CASSHGTSGRSSSYEQYF.

This chain uses TRBV6-1 with TRBJ1-5; 7 bases align to TRBD1. The CDR3 is 14 residues long. The V gene end was trimmed by 7 bases and the J gene end by 2 bases; junction bases not matched to a gene: 5. Germline CDR1 reads MNHNS; CDR2 reads SASEGT. CDR3 residues: CASKEGQRNQPQHF. In nucleotides, the CDR3 is TGTGCCAGCAAAGAGGGACAGCGCAATCAGCCCCAGCATTTT.

This chain uses TRBV4-3 with TRBJ2-1; D perhaps matches TRBD1 (6 bases). This CDR3 spans 15 amino acids. Per germline, CDR1 LGHNA and CDR2 YSLEER. V was clipped by 1 base and J by 2 bases, with 9 bases between them. DNA for the CDR3: TGCGCCAGCAGCCAAGGACAGGCGACCTACAATGAGCAGTTCTTC. It yields the protein CASSQGQATYNEQFF.

The chain links TRBV7-9 to TRBJ2-7, with no clear D. Germline CDR1 and CDR2: SEHNR and FQNEAQ (reference sequence). This CDR3 is 11 amino acids long. V was shortened by 6 bases and J by 3 bases, with 6 bases between the two germline ends. For the CDR3, the DNA is TGTGCCAGCAGGGCCCTCTACGAGCAGTACTTC. Protein: CASRALYEQYF.

CDR3 nucleotide sequence: TGTGCCAGTAGTCCAAGACAGGACCTCTCCTACGAGCAGTACTTC. Protein product: CASSPRQDLSYEQYF. V is TRBV19 and J is TRBJ2-7, with D maybe TRBD1 (6 bases). Per the germline V gene, CDR1 is LNHDA and CDR2 is SQIVND (reference sequence). The CDR3 runs 15 residues. V was trimmed by 5 bases and J by 0 bases, leaving 14 bases between them.

This chain connects TRBV9 to TRBJ2-5, with 8 bases that match TRBD1. With 3 bases clipped from V and 5 bases from J, the junction kept 6 bases outside the gene matches. This CDR3 comprises 14 residues. Germline lookup yields CDR1 SGDLS and CDR2 YYNGEE. This chain's CDR3 is CASSASRGQETQYF. DNA of the CDR3: TGTGCCAGCAGCGCCTCCAGGGGGCAGGAGACCCAGTACTTC.

The CDR3 DNA is TGTGCCAGCTCACCACCGGTTCAGGGCGGGACCCTATACGAGCAGTACTTC. Amino acids: CASSPPVQGGTLYEQYF. This chain connects TRBV18 to TRBJ2-7, with D possibly TRBD2 on 6 matching bases. The V end was cut by 0 bases, the J end by 4 bases, with 19 bases between. The CDR3 has 17 amino acids. Germline lookup yields CDR1 KGHSH and CDR2 LQKENI.

The V gene is TRBV7-2, the J gene TRBJ2-7; D perhaps matches TRBD1 (5 bases). CDR1 and CDR2 (germline): SGHTA, FQGNSA. This CDR3 has 14 residues. V was cut by 2 bases and J by 2 bases, with 10 bases left in between. CDR3 sequence reads: CASSLWGRTYEQYF. CDR3 DNA sequence: TGTGCCAGCAGCTTATGGGGCAGAACCTACGAGCAGTACTTC.

The chain employs TRBV5-4 and TRBJ2-1; possibly TRBD2 for D (6 bases). Per germline, CDR1 SGHNT and CDR2 YYREEE (reference sequence). This CDR3 comprises 15 residues. Trimming removed 1 base at V and 8 bases at J, with 16 bases between. DNA for the CDR3: TGTGCCAGCAGCTTGACTCTCGGGGGTGGCGATGAGCAGTTCTTC. This gives the protein CASSLTLGGGDEQFF.

This clone has a handful of counts. The genes are TRBV4-2 and TRBJ2-1; TRBD2 matches at 12 bases. The V segment lost 1 base and the J segment 0 bases; nucleotides outside the gene matches: 13. The CDR3 is 21 residues long. Germline CDR1 reads LGHNA; CDR2 reads YNFKEQ. The CDR3 DNA reads as TGTGCCAGCAGCCAAGTGGGGACGGCTAGCGGGGGGGAGAGCTCCTACAATGAGCAGTTCTTC. Its protein product is CASSQVGTASGGESSYNEQFF.